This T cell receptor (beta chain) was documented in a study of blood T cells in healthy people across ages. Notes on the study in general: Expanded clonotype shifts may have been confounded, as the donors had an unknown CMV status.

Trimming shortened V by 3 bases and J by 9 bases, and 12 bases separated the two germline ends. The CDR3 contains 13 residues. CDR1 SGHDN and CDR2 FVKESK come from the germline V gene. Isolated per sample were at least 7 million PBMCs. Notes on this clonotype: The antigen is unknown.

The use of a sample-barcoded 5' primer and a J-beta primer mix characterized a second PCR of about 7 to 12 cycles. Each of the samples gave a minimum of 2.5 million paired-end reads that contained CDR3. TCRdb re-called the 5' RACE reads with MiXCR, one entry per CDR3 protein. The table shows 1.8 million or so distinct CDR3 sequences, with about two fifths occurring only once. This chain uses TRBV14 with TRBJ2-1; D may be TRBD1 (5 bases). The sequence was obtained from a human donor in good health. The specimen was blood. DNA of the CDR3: TGTGCCAGCAGCCAGCAGGGTTATGCTGAGCAGTTCTTC. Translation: CASSQQGYAEQFF.